This T cell receptor beta chain was captured by sequencing in a study of OX40 agonist ivuxolimab in advanced cancers. Only in-frame clones appear in the TCRdb table, and some are missing; sequencing was by immunoSEQ multiplex PCR. This sample carries 80,000 to 95,000 clones, around 88% of them seen once, and the ten largest clones take roughly 1.5%. V lost 5 bases, J lost 3 bases, and 6 bases lay in between. The length of the CDR3 is 12 residues. CDR1 and CDR2 from the germline V gene are SGHRS and YFSETQ. The chain links TRBV5-1 to TRBJ2-1, with a possible D match to TRBD2 (5 bases). The source of this sequence is an adult with an advanced solid tumor such as melanoma, head and neck, liver or kidney cancer. Material: CD4+ or CD8+ T cells sorted from blood, obtained in a trial of the OX40 agonist ivuxolimab. The CDR3 sequence is CASREGYNEQFF. The CDR3 region has the DNA TGCGCCAGCAGAGAGGGCTACAATGAGCAGTTCTTC.